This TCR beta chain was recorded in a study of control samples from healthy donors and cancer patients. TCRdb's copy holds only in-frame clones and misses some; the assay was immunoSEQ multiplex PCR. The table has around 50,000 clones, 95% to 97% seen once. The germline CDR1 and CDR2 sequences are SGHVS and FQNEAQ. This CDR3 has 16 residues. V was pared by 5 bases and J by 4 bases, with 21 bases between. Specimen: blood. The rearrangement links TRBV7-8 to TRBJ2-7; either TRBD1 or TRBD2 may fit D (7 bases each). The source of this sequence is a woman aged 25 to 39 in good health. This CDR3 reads CASSPEGFRGGYEQYF. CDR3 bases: TGTGCCAGCAGCCCAGAGGGCTTCAGGGGGGGATACGAGCAGTACTTC.